These 7 T cell receptor beta chains share one sample of origin, sequenced in a study of T-cell reconstitution after alpha-beta-depleted transplantation in children (dated by TCRdb to about 2016). According to the study, the label for this sample's treatment or condition signals: allogeneic hematopoietic cell transplantation with graft depleted of TCRalphabeta T cells and CD19 B cells. The library was produced with PCR. TCRdb records Illumina HiSeq 2500 as the sequencer. To normalize quantification of the TCRbeta repertoire, the TCR libraries were built with molecular barcoding that relied on unique molecular identifiers. TCRdb passed the public sequencing reads through fastp at Q25 and MiXCR, retaining productive beta sequences. Rows are unified per CDR3 protein, each entry keeping the most common DNA and genes. This sample is represented by around 700,000 distinct CDR3 sequences; over 10% of them were singletons. The ten largest clones add up to around 0.76% of the sample.

The starting material was PBMCs, obtained before TCRalphabeta/CD19-depleted stem cell transplant. Every receptor here comes from a girl aged 2 to 10 with congenital amegakaryocytic thrombocytopenia, due to receive a stem cell transplant.

Many counts were recorded for this clonotype. V and J are TRBV28 and TRBJ2-1; 11 nucleotides align to TRBD1. Germline values: CDR1 MDHEN, CDR2 SYDVKM. CDR3 length equals 16 residues. After removal of 6 bases from V and 6 bases from J, the junction contained 10 bases not matched to a gene. This chain's CDR3 is CASSPSGQGAINEQFF. DNA for the CDR3: TGTGCCAGCAGCCCAAGTGGACAGGGGGCGATCAATGAGCAGTTCTTC.

This clonotype was seen ten or more times. This chain connects TRBV27 to TRBJ2-5; D remains ambiguous. V was cut by 5 bases and J by 5 bases, with 21 bases left in between. The CDR3 runs 16 residues. The germline gives CDR1 MNHEY, CDR2 SMNVEV (reference sequence). CDR3 DNA: TGTGCCAGCAGTCCCGCTATCCACCCGAGTTCGGAGACCCAGTACTTC. This codes for CASSPAIHPSSETQYF.

V is TRBV7-9 and J is TRBJ2-1, with no clear D. In germline, CDR1 is SEHNR, CDR2 FQNEAQ (reference sequence). The CDR3 has 15 residues. V was shortened by 1 base and J by 3 bases, with 10 bases between the two germline ends. CDR3 DNA: TGTGCCAGCAGCTTAGTGCAGATCGTCTACAATGAGCAGTTCTTC. Encoded protein: CASSLVQIVYNEQFF.

The chain links TRBV12-3 or TRBV12-4 to TRBJ2-5; TRBD2 aligns across 9 bases. The CDR3 runs to 15 residues. Trimming at V came to 6 bases and at J to 5 bases, leaving 10 bases not matched to a gene. The CDR3 region is CASSPGTSWSETQYF. The CDR3 nucleotides are TGTGCCAGCAGCCCCGGGACTAGCTGGTCGGAGACCCAGTACTTC.

The CDR3: CSVDWAGGQYGYTF. The CDR3 DNA reads as TGCAGCGTTGACTGGGCAGGGGGGCAGTATGGCTACACCTTC. The chain has TRBV29-1 and TRBJ1-2, with 7 bases that match TRBD1. V dropped 3 bases and J dropped 5; count of bases not matched to a gene: 9. The germline gives CDR1 SQVTM, CDR2 ANQGSEA. CDR3 length: 14 residues.

There are a few counts of this clonotype. The rearrangement joins TRBV20-1 to TRBJ2-7; TRBD2 is a possible D gene (6 bases). Germline assignment: CDR1 DFQATT and CDR2 SNEGSKA (reference sequence). V was shortened by 5 bases and J by 0 bases, with 11 bases between the two germline ends. CDR3 length equals 13 residues. CDR3 sequence reads: CSAGPGDSYEQYF. The CDR3 nucleotides read TGCAGTGCTGGCCCGGGGGACTCCTACGAGCAGTACTTC.

Details on this clonotype: A much larger clone lies one base from this, so it may be a read error. The chain has TRBV3-1 and TRBJ2-1; D uncertain. The CDR3 totals 13 residues. Germline CDR1 LGHDT, CDR2 YNNKEL (reference sequence). CDR3 sequence (DNA): TGTGCCAACAGCCGAAGCCCGTGGAATGAGCAGTTCTTC. Protein product: CANSRSPWNEQFF.